This T cell receptor beta chain stems from a study of beta chain features in type 1 diabetes. Findings and limits, study-wide: Patients' naive, central memory and regulatory TCRB repertoires appeared more alike than those of healthy donors. Still unanswered here is whether HLA type influences TCRB rearrangement.

Comment on this clone: Its target is unknown.

Sorting based on CD45RO/CCR7/CD25/CD127/CD95/CD27 separated CD4+ naive, central memory, regulatory and stem cell-like memory cells. From germline, CDR1 is MNHEY and CDR2 SVGAGI. Trimming removed 6 bases from V and 5 bases from J, with 16 bases in between. The CDR3 loop spans 14 amino acids. Expressed TCRB transcripts were sequenced after all isolated RNA was converted to cDNA. Assay: immunoSEQ multiplex PCR; the TCRdb copy retains only in-frame clones and omits some. The sample holds some 220,000 clones, roughly a tenth seen once. Sequencing was performed on central memory CD4+ T cells from blood. The rearrangement joins TRBV6-5 to TRBJ1-1, with D hard to call. This clonotype was sampled from a man aged 18 to 35 in good health. As DNA, the CDR3 is TGTGCCAGCAGCGACCGGGGAAAAGGGACTGAAGCTTTCTTT. Its protein is CASSDRGKGTEAFF.